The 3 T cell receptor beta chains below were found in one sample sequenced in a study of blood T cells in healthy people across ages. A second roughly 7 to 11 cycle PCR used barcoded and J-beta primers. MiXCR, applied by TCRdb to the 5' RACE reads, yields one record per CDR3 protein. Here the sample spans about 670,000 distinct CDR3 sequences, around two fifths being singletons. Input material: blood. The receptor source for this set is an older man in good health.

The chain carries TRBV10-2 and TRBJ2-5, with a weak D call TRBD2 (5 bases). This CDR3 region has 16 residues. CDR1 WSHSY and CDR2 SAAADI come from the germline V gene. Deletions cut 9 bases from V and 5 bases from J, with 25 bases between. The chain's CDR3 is CARVVGGFFSQETQYF. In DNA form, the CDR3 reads TGCGCCAGGGTTGTGGGCGGGTTCTTTTCCCAGGAGACCCAGTACTTC.

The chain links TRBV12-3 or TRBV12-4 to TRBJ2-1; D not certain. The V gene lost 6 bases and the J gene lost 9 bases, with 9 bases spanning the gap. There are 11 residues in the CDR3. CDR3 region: CASRRESEQFF. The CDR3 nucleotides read TGTGCCAGCAGACGAGAGAGTGAGCAGTTCTTC.

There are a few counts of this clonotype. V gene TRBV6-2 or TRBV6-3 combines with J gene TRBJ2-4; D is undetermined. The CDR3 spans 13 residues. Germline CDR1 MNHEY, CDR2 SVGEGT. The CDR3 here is CASRISVENIQYF. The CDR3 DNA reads TGTGCAAGCCGGATCAGTGTCGAAAACATTCAGTACTTC.